This entry lists 9 T cell receptor beta chains sequenced from one sample in a study of cytomegalovirus exposure and HLA in healthy donors. The PCR had 60 Vbeta and 13 Jbeta primers. TCRdb keeps only in-frame clones here, not all; method: immunoSEQ multiplex PCR. The data contain some 240,000 clones, approximately 78% of them singletons. The sequenced material came from PBMCs. These receptors were taken from a male donor in good health and CMV-seronegative.

This clone was counted a single time. This rearrangement joins TRBV2 to TRBJ2-5; D perhaps matches TRBD1 (6 bases). This CDR3 has 14 residues. Germline CDR1 reads SNHLY; CDR2 reads FYNNEI. The V and J ends lost 4 bases and 4 bases respectively, with 13 bases between them. The CDR3 is CASSVQGRRETQYF. In DNA form, the CDR3 reads TGTGCCAGCAGTGTACAGGGCCGACGAGAGACCCAGTACTTC.

This sequence joins TRBV19 and TRBJ2-7; a weak D match, TRBD2 (5 bases). The CDR3 runs 13 residues. Trimming removed 6 bases from V and 5 bases from J, with 14 bases in between. CDR1 LNHDA and CDR2 SQIVND come from the germline V gene (reference sequence). CDR3 bases: TGTGCCAGTAGCCTCCTTCGGGGAGACGAGCAGTACTTC. This translates into CASSLLRGDEQYF.

This clone has a handful of counts. The J gene is TRBJ1-4, the V gene TRBV19, with a tentative D call TRBD1 (5 bases). The CDR3 has 13 residues. The germline V and J ends were trimmed by 7 bases and 8 bases, with 14 bases remaining between them. CDR1 is LNHDA and CDR2 is SQIVND in the germline V gene (reference sequence). CDR3 DNA sequence: TGTGCCAGTAATCAGGGCCCTTTGGAAAAACTGTTTTTT. It encodes CASNQGPLEKLFF.

The chain carries TRBV19 and TRBJ2-1, with 7 positions matching TRBD2. CDR1 and CDR2 (germline): LNHDA, SQIVND (reference sequence). Germline trimming cut 7 bases from V and 6 bases from J; bases unmatched to any gene: 27. There are 20 residues in the CDR3. The CDR3, as DNA: TGTGCCAGTACCTTACGCGGTTTGGGGACTACATCTCTCAACGGCAATGAGCAGTTCTTC. It codes for CASTLRGLGTTSLNGNEQFF.

The gene calls are TRBV28 and TRBJ1-5, with a tentative D call TRBD1 (6 bases). The CDR3 is 15 residues long. Germline CDR1 is MDHEN and CDR2 is SYDVKM. V was pared by 5 bases and J by 0 bases, with 11 bases between. The CDR3 nucleotides read TGTGCCAGCAGTCGGGACACCCTTAGCAATCAGCCCCAGCATTTT. Protein product: CASSRDTLSNQPQHF.

The J gene is TRBJ2-1, the V gene TRBV5-1; 10 bases agree with TRBD2. Germline assignment: CDR1 SGHRS and CDR2 YFSETQ. V shed 0 bases and J 5 bases; nucleotides not matched to a gene: 5. CDR3 length: 16 residues. For the CDR3, the DNA is TGCGCCAGCAGCTTGGTGGCTAGCGGGAGACACAATGAGCAGTTCTTC. Its translation: CASSLVASGRHNEQFF.

This clone has just one count. The chain employs TRBV4-2 and TRBJ1-2; D possibly corresponds to TRBD1 (6 bases). The length of the CDR3 is 15 residues. Germline CDR1 and CDR2: LGHNA and YNFKEQ. Trimming shortened V by 4 bases and J by 0 bases, and 12 bases separated the two germline ends. This CDR3 is CASSPPGTTNYGYTF. CDR3 nucleotide sequence: TGTGCCAGCAGCCCCCCCGGGACAACTAACTATGGCTACACCTTC.

The chain uses TRBV7-9 and TRBJ1-1; a possible D gene is TRBD1 (5 bases). Germline lookup yields CDR1 SEHNR and CDR2 FQNEAQ (reference sequence). Trimming removed 10 bases from V and 3 bases from J, with 24 bases in between. The CDR3 has 16 amino acids. CDR3 DNA sequence: TGTGCCACCAAACCTAGACCCAGGGAGGGTGACACTGAAGCTTTCTTT. Protein: CATKPRPREGDTEAFF.

This clone was counted only a few times. The rearrangement links TRBV7-3 to TRBJ2-1; D might be TRBD2 (5 bases). In germline, CDR1 is SGHTA, CDR2 FQGTGA. Trimming took 5 bases from V and 9 from J, leaving 11 bases between them. The CDR3 length is 12 residues. The CDR3 DNA sequence: TGTGCCAGCAGCAGCGGACCGGGTGAGCAGTTCTTC. It encodes CASSSGPGEQFF.